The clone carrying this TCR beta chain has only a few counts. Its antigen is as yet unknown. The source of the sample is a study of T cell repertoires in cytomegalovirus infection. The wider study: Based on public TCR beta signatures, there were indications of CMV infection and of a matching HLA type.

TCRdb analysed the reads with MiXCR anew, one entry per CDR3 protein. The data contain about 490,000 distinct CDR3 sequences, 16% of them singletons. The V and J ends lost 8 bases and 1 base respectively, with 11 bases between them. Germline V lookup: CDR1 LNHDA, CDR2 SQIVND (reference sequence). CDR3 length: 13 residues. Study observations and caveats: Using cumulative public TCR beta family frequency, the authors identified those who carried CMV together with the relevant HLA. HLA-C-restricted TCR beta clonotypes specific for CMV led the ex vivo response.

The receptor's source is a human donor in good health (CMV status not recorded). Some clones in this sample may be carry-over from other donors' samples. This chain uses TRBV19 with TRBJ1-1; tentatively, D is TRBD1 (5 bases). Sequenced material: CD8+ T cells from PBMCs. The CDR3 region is CASAGGWNTEAFF. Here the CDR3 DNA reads TGTGCCAGTGCCGGGGGGTGGAACACTGAAGCTTTCTTT.